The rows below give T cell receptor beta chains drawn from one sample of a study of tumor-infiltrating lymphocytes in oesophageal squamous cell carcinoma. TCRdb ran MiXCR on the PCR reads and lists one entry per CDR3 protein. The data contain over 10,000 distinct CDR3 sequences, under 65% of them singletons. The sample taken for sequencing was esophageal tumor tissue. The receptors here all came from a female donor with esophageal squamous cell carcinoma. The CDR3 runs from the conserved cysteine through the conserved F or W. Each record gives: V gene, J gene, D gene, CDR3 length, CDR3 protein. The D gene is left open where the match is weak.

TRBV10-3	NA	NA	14	CAISETSVRNEQFF
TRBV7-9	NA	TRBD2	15	CASSAGLAGYNEQFF
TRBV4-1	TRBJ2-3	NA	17	CASSQGWTASSTDTQYF
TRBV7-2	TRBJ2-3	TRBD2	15	CASSVSGRASDTQYF
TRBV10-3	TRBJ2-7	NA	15	CAISDTGTSSYEQYF
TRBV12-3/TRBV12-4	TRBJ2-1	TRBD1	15	CASSPRQGSYNEQFF
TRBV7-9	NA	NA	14	CASSLFRAYNDQFF
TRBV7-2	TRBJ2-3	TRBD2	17	CASSLGEGGSLTDTQYF
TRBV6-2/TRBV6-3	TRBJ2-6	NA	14	CASGLRTGSSPLHF
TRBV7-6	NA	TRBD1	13	CVSSWDQGGGYTF
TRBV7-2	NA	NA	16	CASSQQVPRDSYEQYF